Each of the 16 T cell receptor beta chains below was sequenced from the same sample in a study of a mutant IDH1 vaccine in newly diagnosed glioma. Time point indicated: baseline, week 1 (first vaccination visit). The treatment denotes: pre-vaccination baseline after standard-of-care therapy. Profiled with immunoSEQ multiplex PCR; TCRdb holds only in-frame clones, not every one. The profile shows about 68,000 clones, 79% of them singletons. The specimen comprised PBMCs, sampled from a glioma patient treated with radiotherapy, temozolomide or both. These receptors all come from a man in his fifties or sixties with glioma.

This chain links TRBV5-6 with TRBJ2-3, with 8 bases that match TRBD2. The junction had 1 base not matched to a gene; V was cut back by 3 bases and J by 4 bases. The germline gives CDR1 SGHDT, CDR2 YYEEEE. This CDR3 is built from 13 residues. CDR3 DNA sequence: TGTGCCAGCAGCTGGACTAGCTCAGATACGCAGTATTTT. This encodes CASSWTSSDTQYF.

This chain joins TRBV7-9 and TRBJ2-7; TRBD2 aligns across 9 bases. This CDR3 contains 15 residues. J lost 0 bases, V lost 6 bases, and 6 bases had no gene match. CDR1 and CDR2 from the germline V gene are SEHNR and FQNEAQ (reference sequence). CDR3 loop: CASSPSGASSYEQYF. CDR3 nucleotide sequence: TGTGCCAGCAGTCCTAGCGGGGCGAGCTCCTACGAGCAGTACTTC. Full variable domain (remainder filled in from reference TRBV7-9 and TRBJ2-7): DTGVSQNPRHKITKRGQNVTFRCDPISEHNRLYWYRQTLGQGPEFLTYFQNEAQLEKSRLLSDRFSAERPKGSFSTLEIQRTEQGDSAMYLCASSPSGASSYEQYFGPGTRLTVT.

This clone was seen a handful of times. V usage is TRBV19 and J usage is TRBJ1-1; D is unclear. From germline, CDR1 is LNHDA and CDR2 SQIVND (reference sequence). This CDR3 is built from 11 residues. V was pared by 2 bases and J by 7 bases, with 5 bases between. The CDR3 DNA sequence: TGTGCCAGTAGTATAAGCAGTGAAGCTTTCTTT. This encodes CASSISSEAFF.

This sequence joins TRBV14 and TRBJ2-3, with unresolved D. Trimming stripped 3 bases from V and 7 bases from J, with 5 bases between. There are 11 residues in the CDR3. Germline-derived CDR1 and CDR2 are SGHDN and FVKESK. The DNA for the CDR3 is TGTGCCAGCAGCCATGTTCATACGCAGTATTTT. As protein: CASSHVHTQYF.

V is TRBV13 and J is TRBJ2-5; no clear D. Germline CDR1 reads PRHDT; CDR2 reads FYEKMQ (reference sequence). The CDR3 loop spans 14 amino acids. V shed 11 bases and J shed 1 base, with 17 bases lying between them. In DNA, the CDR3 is TGTGCCGTCCTCCCCCGGGCGCGCCAAGAGACCCAGTACTTC. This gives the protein CAVLPRARQETQYF.

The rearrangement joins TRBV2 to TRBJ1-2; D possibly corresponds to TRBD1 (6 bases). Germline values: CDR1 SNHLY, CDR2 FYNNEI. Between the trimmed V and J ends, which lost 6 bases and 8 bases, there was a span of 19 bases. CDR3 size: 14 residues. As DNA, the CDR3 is TGTGCCAGCAGCTTTCCTGGGGGGGGCGAAGGCTACACCTTC. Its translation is CASSFPGGGEGYTF.

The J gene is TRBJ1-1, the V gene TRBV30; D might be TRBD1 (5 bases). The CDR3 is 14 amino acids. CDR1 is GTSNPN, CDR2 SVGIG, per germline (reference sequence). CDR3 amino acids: CALNPDSLNTEAFF. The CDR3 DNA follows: TGTGCACTGAACCCCGACAGCCTGAACACTGAAGCTTTCTTT.

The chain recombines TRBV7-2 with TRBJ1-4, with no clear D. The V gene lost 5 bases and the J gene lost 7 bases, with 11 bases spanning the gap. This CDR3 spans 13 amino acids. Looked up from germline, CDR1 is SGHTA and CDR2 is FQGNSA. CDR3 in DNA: TGTGCCAGCAGCCCCACAGTGGGTGAAAAACTGTTTTTT. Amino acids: CASSPTVGEKLFF.

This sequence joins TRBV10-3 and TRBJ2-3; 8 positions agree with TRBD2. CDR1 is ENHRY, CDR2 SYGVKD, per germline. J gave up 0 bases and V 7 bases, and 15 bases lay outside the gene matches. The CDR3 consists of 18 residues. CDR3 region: CAIKNSGAGSTSTDTQYF. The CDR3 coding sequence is TGTGCCATCAAGAATAGCGGGGCAGGATCCACTAGCACAGATACGCAGTATTTT.

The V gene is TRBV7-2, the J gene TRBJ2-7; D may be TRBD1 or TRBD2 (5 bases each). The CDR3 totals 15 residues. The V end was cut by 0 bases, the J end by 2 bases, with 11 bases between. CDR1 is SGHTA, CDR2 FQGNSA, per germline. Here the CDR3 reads CASSLAGTYAYEQYF. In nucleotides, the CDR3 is TGTGCCAGCAGCTTAGCCGGGACGTATGCCTACGAGCAGTACTTC.

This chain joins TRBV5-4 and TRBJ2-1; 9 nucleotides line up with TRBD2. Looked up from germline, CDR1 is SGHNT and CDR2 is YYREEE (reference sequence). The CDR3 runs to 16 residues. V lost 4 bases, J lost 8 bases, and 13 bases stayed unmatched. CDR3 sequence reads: CASSTYLAGAPDEQFF. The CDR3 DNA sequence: TGTGCCAGCAGCACCTATTTAGCGGGGGCCCCCGATGAGCAGTTCTTC.

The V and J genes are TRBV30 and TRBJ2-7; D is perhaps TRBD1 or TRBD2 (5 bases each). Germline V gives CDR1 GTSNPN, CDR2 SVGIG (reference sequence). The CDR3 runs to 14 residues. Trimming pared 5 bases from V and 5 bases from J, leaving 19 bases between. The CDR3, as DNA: TGTGCCTGGCGCCCGGGGCTTGGCTGGAACGAGCAGTACTTC. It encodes CAWRPGLGWNEQYF.

The CDR3 loop reads CASRPTRGEQYF. As DNA, the CDR3 is TGTGCCAGCAGGCCAACTCGGGGCGAGCAGTACTTC. The chain couples TRBV7-8 to TRBJ2-7, with D possibly matching TRBD2 (5 bases). The V end lost 6 bases, the J end lost 6 bases, and 12 bases lay between the germline ends. Germline V CDR1 and CDR2: SGHVS, FQNEAQ. This CDR3 spans 12 amino acids. Full variable domain (outside the CDR3, taken from reference TRBV7-8 and TRBJ2-7): GAGVSQSPRYKVAKRGQDVALRCDPISGHVSLFWYQQALGQGPEFLTYFQNEAQLDKSGLPSDRFFAERPEGSVSTLKIQRTQQEDSAVYLCASRPTRGEQYFGPGTRLTVT.

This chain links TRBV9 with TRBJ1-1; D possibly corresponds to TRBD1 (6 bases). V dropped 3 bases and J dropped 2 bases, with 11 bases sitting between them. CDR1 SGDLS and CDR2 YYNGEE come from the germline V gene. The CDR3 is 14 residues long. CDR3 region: CASSAGHRNTEAFF. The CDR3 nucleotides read TGTGCCAGCAGCGCGGGACACCGAAACACTGAAGCTTTCTTT.

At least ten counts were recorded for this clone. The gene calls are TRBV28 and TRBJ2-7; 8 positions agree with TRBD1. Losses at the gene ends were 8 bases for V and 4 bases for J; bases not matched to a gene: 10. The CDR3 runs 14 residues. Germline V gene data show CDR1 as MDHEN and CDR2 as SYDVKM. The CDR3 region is CASSPPGGSYEQYF. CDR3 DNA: TGTGCCAGCTCCCCCCCAGGGGGCTCGTACGAGCAGTACTTC.

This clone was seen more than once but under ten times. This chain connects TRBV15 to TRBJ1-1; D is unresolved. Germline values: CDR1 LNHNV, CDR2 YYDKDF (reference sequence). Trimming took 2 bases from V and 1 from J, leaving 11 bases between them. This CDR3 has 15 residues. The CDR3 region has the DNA TGTGCCACCAGCAGATCGGGATCTGAGAACACTGAAGCTTTCTTT. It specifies CATSRSGSENTEAFF.